A selection of T cell receptor beta chains follows, all from one sample in a study of OX40 agonist ivuxolimab in advanced cancers. The assay was immunoSEQ multiplex PCR, and TCRdb's table has in-frame clones only and misses some. The sample contains 45,000 to 55,000 clones, more than 75% of which appear only once. Specimen: CD4+ or CD8+ T cells sorted from blood, collected in a trial of the OX40 agonist ivuxolimab. The receptor set was obtained from an adult with an advanced solid tumor such as melanoma, head and neck, liver or kidney cancer. Both conserved end residues are part of each CDR3. A D gene is named only where the DNA matches it firmly. Clone size, where shown, is once, few, many, or a class for clones that have expanded.

clone size: -; J gene: TRBJ2-7; V gene: TRBV7-9; D gene: TRBD1; CDR3 DNA: TGTGCCAGCAGCTTATCAGGGGGCTACGAGCAGTACTTC; CDR3 protein: CASSLSGGYEQYF
clone size: -; J gene: TRBJ2-1; V gene: TRBV7-3; D gene: TRBD2; CDR3 DNA: TGTGCCAGCAGCTCCCTCCCTAGCGGCCTTAACAATGAGCAGTTCTTC; CDR3 protein: CASSSLPSGLNNEQFF
clone size: -; J gene: TRBJ2-2; V gene: TRBV11-3; D gene: TRBD2; CDR3 DNA: TGTGCCAGCAGTTCACGGACTAGCCTAAACACCGGGGAGCTGTTTTTT; CDR3 protein: CASSSRTSLNTGELFF
clone size: few; J gene: TRBJ1-1; V gene: TRBV6-5; D gene: -; CDR3 DNA: TGTGCCAGCAGCGGGGGGACTGAAGCTTTCTTT; CDR3 protein: CASSGGTEAFF
clone size: -; J gene: TRBJ1-1; V gene: TRBV4-1; D gene: TRBD1; CDR3 DNA: TGCGCCAGCAGCCAAGATCCCCCGGGGACAGTGAGGGCTTTCTTT; CDR3 protein: CASSQDPPGTVRAFF
clone size: -; J gene: TRBJ1-2; V gene: TRBV25-1; D gene: -; CDR3 DNA: TGTGCCAGCAGTGAGGGGTTCTGGGGCTATACCTTC; CDR3 protein: CASSEGFWGYTF
clone size: -; J gene: TRBJ1-5; V gene: TRBV30; D gene: -; CDR3 DNA: TGTGCCTGGAGTGTAGGTTGGGGATTTGGCAATCAGCCCCAGCATTTT; CDR3 protein: CAWSVGWGFGNQPQHF
clone size: -; J gene: TRBJ2-1; V gene: TRBV5-1; D gene: TRBD2; CDR3 DNA: TGCGCCAGCAGCTCGGGGGGGAGACCCAGGCGGTTCTTC; CDR3 protein: CASSSGGRPRRFF
clone size: -; J gene: TRBJ2-3; V gene: TRBV29-1; D gene: TRBD1; CDR3 DNA: TGCAGCGTGGAACTCCGGGACAGGGCGACAGATACGCAGTATTTT; CDR3 protein: CSVELRDRATDTQYF
clone size: -; J gene: TRBJ1-2; V gene: TRBV19; D gene: -; CDR3 DNA: TGTGCCAGTACCTCAGGAGGGTCCAGAGCTAACTATGGCTACACCTTC; CDR3 protein: CASTSGGSRANYGYTF
clone size: -; J gene: TRBJ2-7; V gene: TRBV28; D gene: -; CDR3 DNA: TGTGCCAGCAGTTTAATAGGGCCCTACGAGCAGTACTTC; CDR3 protein: CASSLIGPYEQYF
clone size: -; J gene: TRBJ2-5; V gene: TRBV28; D gene: TRBD1; CDR3 DNA: TGTGCCAGCAGTCGGACAGGGGGTGGGGAGACCCAGTACTTC; CDR3 protein: CASSRTGGGETQYF
clone size: -; J gene: TRBJ1-5; V gene: TRBV5-4; D gene: TRBD1; CDR3 DNA: TGTGCCAGCAGCCCAGGGGGCGCAGGCCAGCCCCAGCATTTT; CDR3 protein: CASSPGGAGQPQHF
clone size: -; J gene: TRBJ2-7; V gene: TRBV5-6; D gene: TRBD2; CDR3 DNA: TGTGCCAGCAGATTACGACTAGCGGGAGATTCGCTCGAGCAGTACTTC; CDR3 protein: CASRLRLAGDSLEQYF
clone size: -; J gene: TRBJ2-7; V gene: TRBV28; D gene: TRBD2; CDR3 DNA: TGTGCCAGCATTCTTAGCGGGAGGACCCCCTACGAGCAGTACTTC; CDR3 protein: CASILSGRTPYEQYF
clone size: once; J gene: TRBJ2-4; V gene: TRBV19; D gene: -; CDR3 DNA: TGTGCCAGTAGTGATGGGGCGGTACAAAACATTCAGTACTTC; CDR3 protein: CASSDGAVQNIQYF
clone size: -; J gene: TRBJ1-1; V gene: TRBV13; D gene: TRBD1; CDR3 DNA: TGTGCCAGCAGCCCGGACAGGGGAGATATAGCTTTCTTT; CDR3 protein: CASSPDRGDIAFF
clone size: -; J gene: TRBJ2-5; V gene: TRBV28; D gene: TRBD2; CDR3 DNA: TGTGCCAGCAGCCTCGGACTAGCGGGAGTCGGGACCCAGTACTTC; CDR3 protein: CASSLGLAGVGTQYF
clone size: -; J gene: TRBJ1-1; V gene: TRBV6-5; D gene: -; CDR3 DNA: TGTGCCAGCAGTTCATTTCGGGGTACTGAAGCTTTCTTT; CDR3 protein: CASSSFRGTEAFF
clone size: -; J gene: TRBJ1-6; V gene: TRBV25-1; D gene: -; CDR3 DNA: TGTGCCAGCAGTGGGTACGGGGTTATTTCACCCCTCCACTTT; CDR3 protein: CASSGYGVISPLHF
clone size: -; J gene: TRBJ2-5; V gene: TRBV27; D gene: TRBD1; CDR3 DNA: TGTGCCAGCAGCCTCCTACCGGGACAGGGTTCGTGGGAGACCCAGTACTTC; CDR3 protein: CASSLLPGQGSWETQYF
clone size: -; J gene: TRBJ1-2; V gene: TRBV6-5; D gene: TRBD1; CDR3 DNA: TGTGCCAGCAGTTACTCGAGAGTGGGGACAGGGATGGGGTACACCTTC; CDR3 protein: CASSYSRVGTGMGYTF
clone size: -; J gene: TRBJ1-1; V gene: TRBV6-7; D gene: TRBD1; CDR3 DNA: TGTGCCAGCAGTCAAACCGGGACAGGGAGGGGAGCTTTCTTT; CDR3 protein: CASSQTGTGRGAFF
clone size: -; J gene: TRBJ1-4; V gene: TRBV6-5; D gene: -; CDR3 DNA: TGTGCCAGCAGGGGGGCGATTTATGAAAAACTGTTTTTT; CDR3 protein: CASRGAIYEKLFF
clone size: -; J gene: TRBJ2-7; V gene: TRBV7-6; D gene: -; CDR3 DNA: TGTGCCAGCAGCCACGGTTGGGGCTCCTACGAGCAGTACTTC; CDR3 protein: CASSHGWGSYEQYF
clone size: few; J gene: TRBJ2-4; V gene: TRBV27; D gene: -; CDR3 DNA: TGTGCCAGCAGTCCCCTGGCCAAAAACATTCAGTACTTC; CDR3 protein: CASSPLAKNIQYF
clone size: -; J gene: TRBJ2-3; V gene: TRBV5-1; D gene: TRBD1; CDR3 DNA: TGCGCCAGTGGGACAGGGGGCGTAGATACGCAGTATTTT; CDR3 protein: CASGTGGVDTQYF
clone size: once; J gene: TRBJ2-5; V gene: TRBV2; D gene: TRBD2; CDR3 DNA: TGTGCCAGCAGAACCGGACTAGCGGGAGGGCAAGAGACCCAGTACTTC; CDR3 protein: CASRTGLAGGQETQYF
clone size: -; J gene: TRBJ1-1; V gene: TRBV5-5; D gene: TRBD1; CDR3 DNA: TGTGCCAGCAGCTTGACCCCAGGGGGCTTGGGGACTGAAGCTTTCTTT; CDR3 protein: CASSLTPGGLGTEAFF
clone size: few; J gene: TRBJ2-7; V gene: TRBV2; D gene: -; CDR3 DNA: TGTGCCAGCTGTGTCAGGGATTACGAGCAGTACTTC; CDR3 protein: CASCVRDYEQYF
clone size: -; J gene: TRBJ1-1; V gene: TRBV7-9; D gene: -; CDR3 DNA: TGTGCCAGCACCCCGGGGACCCTTACCGCTGAAGCTTTCTTT; CDR3 protein: CASTPGTLTAEAFF
clone size: -; J gene: TRBJ2-7; V gene: TRBV6-5; D gene: -; CDR3 DNA: TGTGCCAGCAGTTACGGGTTGCGGATCTACGAGCAGTACTTC; CDR3 protein: CASSYGLRIYEQYF
clone size: -; J gene: TRBJ2-3; V gene: TRBV4-1; D gene: TRBD2; CDR3 DNA: TGCGCCAGCAGCCAAGGTACTAGCGGGAATGCGGATACGCAGTATTTT; CDR3 protein: CASSQGTSGNADTQYF
clone size: -; J gene: TRBJ2-7; V gene: TRBV7-8; D gene: TRBD1; CDR3 DNA: TGTGCCAGCAGCTTCTCGTTGCGGACAGGGTACTACGAGCAGTACTTC; CDR3 protein: CASSFSLRTGYYEQYF
clone size: -; J gene: TRBJ2-1; V gene: TRBV21-1; D gene: -; CDR3 DNA: TGTGCCAGCAGCACTACGACAGGACTCTTTTACAATGAGCAGTTCTTC; CDR3 protein: CASSTTTGLFYNEQFF
clone size: few; J gene: TRBJ1-2; V gene: TRBV2; D gene: TRBD1; CDR3 DNA: TGTGCCAGCAGTACCGGACAGGGGATCTATGGCTACACCTTC; CDR3 protein: CASSTGQGIYGYTF
clone size: -; J gene: TRBJ1-4; V gene: TRBV5-6; D gene: -; CDR3 DNA: TGTGCCAGCAGCTTGGGTGCCCGCGGGGGTGAAAAACTGTTTTTT; CDR3 protein: CASSLGARGGEKLFF
clone size: once; J gene: TRBJ1-1; V gene: TRBV6-1; D gene: TRBD1; CDR3 DNA: TGTGCCAGCAGTGAAGCTTCCAGGGGGCCTGGCACTGAAGCTTTCTTT; CDR3 protein: CASSEASRGPGTEAFF
clone size: -; J gene: TRBJ2-2; V gene: TRBV28; D gene: TRBD1; CDR3 DNA: TGTGCCACTTGGGACAGGGGGCAATCCGGGGAGCTGTTTTTT; CDR3 protein: CATWDRGQSGELFF
clone size: -; J gene: TRBJ2-3; V gene: TRBV2; D gene: TRBD2; CDR3 DNA: TGTGCCAGCAGGGTGACTAGCAGCACAGATACGCAGTATTTT; CDR3 protein: CASRVTSSTDTQYF
clone size: -; J gene: TRBJ2-2; V gene: TRBV11-2; D gene: TRBD2; CDR3 DNA: TGTGCCAGCAGCTGGGGACTAGCGGGAGAGGCGGACACCGGGGAGCTGTTTTTT; CDR3 protein: CASSWGLAGEADTGELFF
clone size: -; J gene: TRBJ2-1; V gene: TRBV29-1; D gene: TRBD2; CDR3 DNA: TGCAGCGGAGCTAGCGGGGGCAATGAGCAGTTCTTC; CDR3 protein: CSGASGGNEQFF
clone size: -; J gene: TRBJ2-7; V gene: TRBV18; D gene: -; CDR3 DNA: TGTGCCAGCTCACCGAGCGCCTACGAGCAGTACTTC; CDR3 protein: CASSPSAYEQYF
clone size: few; J gene: TRBJ2-5; V gene: TRBV28; D gene: TRBD1; CDR3 DNA: TGTGCCAGCAGTTACCGGGACAGGGCTAAACAAGAGACCCAGTACTTC; CDR3 protein: CASSYRDRAKQETQYF
clone size: -; J gene: TRBJ1-5; V gene: TRBV28; D gene: -; CDR3 DNA: TGTGCCAGCAGGAGGGTGGTGGGCAATCAGCCCCAGCATTTT; CDR3 protein: CASRRVVGNQPQHF
clone size: -; J gene: TRBJ2-2; V gene: TRBV18; D gene: -; CDR3 DNA: TGTGCCAGCCATAGATCAGGAGCGAACACCGGGGAGCTGTTTTTT; CDR3 protein: CASHRSGANTGELFF
clone size: -; J gene: TRBJ2-2; V gene: TRBV5-4; D gene: -; CDR3 DNA: TGTGCCAGCAGCCGCCGGGACAATTTGGGCACCGGGGAGCTGTTTTTT; CDR3 protein: CASSRRDNLGTGELFF
clone size: -; J gene: TRBJ2-1; V gene: TRBV19; D gene: TRBD1; CDR3 DNA: TGTGCCAGTAGTATCACAGGGGGCAATTCCTACAATGAGCAGTTCTTC; CDR3 protein: CASSITGGNSYNEQFF
clone size: -; J gene: TRBJ2-1; V gene: TRBV5-1; D gene: -; CDR3 DNA: TGCGCCAGCAGCTTGGGGCTGGTTGGCGGGACAGAGCAGTTCTTC; CDR3 protein: CASSLGLVGGTEQFF
clone size: -; J gene: TRBJ2-7; V gene: TRBV7-9; D gene: -; CDR3 DNA: TGTGCCAGCAGCTTAGGGTCAGAGCCCTACGAGCAGTACTTC; CDR3 protein: CASSLGSEPYEQYF
clone size: few; J gene: TRBJ1-2; V gene: TRBV19; D gene: -; CDR3 DNA: TGTGCCAGTAGTAAACAGACCTATGGCTACACCTTC; CDR3 protein: CASSKQTYGYTF